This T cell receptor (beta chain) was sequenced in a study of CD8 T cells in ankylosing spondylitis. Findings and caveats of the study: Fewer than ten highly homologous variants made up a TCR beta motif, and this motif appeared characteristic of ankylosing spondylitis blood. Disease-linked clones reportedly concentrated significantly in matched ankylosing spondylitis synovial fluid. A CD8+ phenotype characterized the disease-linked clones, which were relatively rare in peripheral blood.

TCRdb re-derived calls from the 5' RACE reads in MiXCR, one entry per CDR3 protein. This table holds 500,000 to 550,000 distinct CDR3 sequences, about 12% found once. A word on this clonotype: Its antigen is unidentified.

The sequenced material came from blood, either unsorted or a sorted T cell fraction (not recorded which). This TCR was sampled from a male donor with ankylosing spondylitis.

CDR3 residues: CASSQGSPTGPSTDTQYF. CDR3 DNA: TGTGCCAGCAGCCAAGGGTCCCCGACAGGACCTAGCACAGATACGCAGTATTTT. The chain combines TRBV3-1 with TRBJ2-3; D may be TRBD1 (6 bases). Germline-derived CDR1 and CDR2 are LGHDT and YNNKEL (reference sequence). This CDR3 region has 18 residues. V gave up 1 base and J gave up 0 bases, with 17 bases separating them.